Presented here are 5 T cell receptor beta chains from one specimen sequenced in a study of Graves' ophthalmopathy and Graves' hyperthyroidism. RNA transcripts served as template for amplifying TCR beta CDR3 sequences. Second-round multiplex PCR followed a first-round RT-PCR using HTBI primers. MiXCR, run by TCRdb on the multiplex PCR reads, gives a single entry per CDR3 protein. The sample lists a few hundred thousand distinct CDR3 sequences, 17% occurring once. The sequencing input was peripheral blood. All receptors derive from an adult woman with stable Graves' hyperthyroidism.

This clonotype occurred a few times. The junction does not match germline at one end; this may be a read error. The chain couples TRBV18 to TRBJ2-3; D is uncertain. CDR1 is KGHSH, CDR2 LQKENI, per germline. This CDR3 region has 14 residues. The CDR3 here is CASSPRASTDTQYF. CDR3 DNA: TGTGCCAGCTCACCAAGGGCCAGCACAGATACACAGTATTTT.

Ten or more counts support this clonotype. The V and J genes are TRBV2 and TRBJ2-4; 13 bases align to TRBD2. Germline loops: CDR1 SNHLY, CDR2 FYNNEI. Losses at the gene ends were 6 bases for V and 3 bases for J; bases not matched to a gene: 5. The CDR3 extends over 16 amino acids. The CDR3 bases are TGTGCCAGCAGGGGGGGACTAGCGGGAAACAAAAACATTCAGTACTTC. Amino acid sequence: CASRGGLAGNKNIQYF.

Many counts were recorded for this clonotype. This chain joins TRBV15 and TRBJ2-5; perhaps TRBD1 as D (5 bases). The CDR3 has 14 amino acids. Germline V CDR1 and CDR2: LNHNV, YYDKDF (reference sequence). V was pared by 1 base and J by 2 bases, with 8 bases between. CDR3 sequence: CATSRATVQETQYF. CDR3 in DNA: TGTGCCACCAGCAGAGCGACAGTGCAAGAGACCCAGTACTTC. The full variable domain, completed using reference TRBV15 and TRBJ2-5, is DAMVIQNPRYQVTQFGKPVTLSCSQTLNHNVMYWYQQKSSQAPKLLFHYYDKDFNNEADTPDNFQSRRPNTSFCFLDIRSPGLGDTAMYLCATSRATVQETQYFGPGTRLLVL.

This clonotype was recorded at least ten times. The gene calls are TRBV4-1 and TRBJ2-5, with a possible D match to TRBD2 (5 bases). The CDR3 runs to 14 residues. Between the trimmed V and J ends, which lost 4 bases and 2 bases, there was a span of 11 bases. CDR1 and CDR2 (germline): MGHRA, YSYEKL. The CDR3 is CASSPRDPQETQYF. The CDR3 DNA follows: TGCGCCAGCAGCCCACGGGATCCACAAGAGACCCAGTACTTC.

In this sample, this clonotype turned up a few times. The V and J genes are TRBV6-2 or TRBV6-3 and TRBJ1-1, with 10 bases lining up with TRBD1. The CDR3 contains 19 residues. Germline V lookup: CDR1 MNHEY, CDR2 SVGEGT. V shed 6 bases, J shed 0 bases, and the junction held 16 bases outside the gene matches. The CDR3 nucleotides read TGTGCCAGCAGCCGGGACAGGGGTGATGGTTATATCATGAACACTGAAGCTTTCTTT. It is translated as CASSRDRGDGYIMNTEAFF.